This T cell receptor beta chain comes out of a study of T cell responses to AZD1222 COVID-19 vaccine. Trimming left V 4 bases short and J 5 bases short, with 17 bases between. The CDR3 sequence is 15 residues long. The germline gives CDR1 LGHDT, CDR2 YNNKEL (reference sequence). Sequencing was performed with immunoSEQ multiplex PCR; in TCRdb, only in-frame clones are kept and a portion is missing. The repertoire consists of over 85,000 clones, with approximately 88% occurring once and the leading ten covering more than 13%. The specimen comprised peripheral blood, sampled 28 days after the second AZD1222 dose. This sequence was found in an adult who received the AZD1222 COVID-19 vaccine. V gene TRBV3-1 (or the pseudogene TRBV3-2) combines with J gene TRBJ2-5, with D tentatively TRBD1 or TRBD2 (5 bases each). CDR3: CASSLTVRGGETQYF. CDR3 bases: TGTGCCAGCAGCCTCACGGTTAGGGGCGGGGAGACCCAGTACTTC.